These T cell receptor beta chains were read from a single sample in a study of blood T cell repertoires in COVID-19. TCRdb keeps only in-frame clones here, not all; method: immunoSEQ multiplex PCR. The sample has under 350,000 clones, approximately 88% seen once. The sequenced sample was PBMCs or T cells enriched from blood (not recorded which). The receptor source for this set is a woman aged 40 to 49 who had recovered from COVID-19. The CDR3 runs from the conserved cysteine through the conserved F or W.

v_gene | CDR3aa
TRBV7-8 | CASSSERLGGNEQFF
TRBV29-1 | CSVEDSDRGREQYF
TRBV23-1 | CASSQSGEIEGNQPQHF
TRBV4-3 | CASSQDRGTGRYEQYF
TRBV3-1/TRBV3-2 | CASSPTASWGYTF
TRBV2 | CASSRNRANTEAFF
TRBV30 | CAWSGQLNTEAFF
TRBV19 | CASSIPRGSQFTLNQPQHF
TRBV6-1 | CASSETGGWYEQYF
TRBV28 | CASGGANWQGDGNQPQHF
TRBV18 | CASSPRVGDRGAYEQYF
TRBV9 | CASSPGLAVQETQYF
TRBV27 | CASSPLQAGNYGYTF
TRBV7-3 | CASSTTMNTEAFF
TRBV2 | CASSEAKAGTHF
TRBV6-1 | CASSEILRHLNQPQHF
TRBV11-2 | CASSLEWAQSPLHF
TRBV18 | CASSPRTGGYEQYF
TRBV5-8 | CASSRNSYGYTF
TRBV20-1 | CSARVSREQFF
TRBV3-1/TRBV3-2 | CASSGTSGGFGTDTQYF
TRBV6-5 | CASSVQGAYEQYF
TRBV27 | CATRLARTSYNEQFF
TRBV19 | CASSRRRRETQYF
TRBV5-6 | CASSLVLGTGTGLSETQYF
TRBV4-2 | CASSPWGGPSTDTQYF
TRBV29-1 | CSVESGTGVSGANVLTF
TRBV6-5 | CASSSTGATNEKLFF
TRBV5-1 | CASSQTGGVHEKLFF
TRBV10-3 | CAISRQGSGNSPLHF
TRBV6-1 | CASSKGRGADSNQPQHF
TRBV19 | CASSIASSGGALQETQYF
TRBV30 | CAWSVTQSYEQYF
TRBV7-9 | CASSPNHSNQPQHF
TRBV5-4 | CASSPGASGANVLTF
TRBV30 | CASQGGQGTSGSYEQYF
TRBV5-1 | CASGQTGNTEAFF
TRBV7-2 | CASSLSGTTYNEQFF
TRBV10-3 | CAISDSGMNTEAFF
TRBV7-2 | CASSRASGGNSEQFF
TRBV6-1 | CASSGNSGAGEETQYF
TRBV2 | CASGLETGDEQYF
TRBV5-8 | CASSRRVGSSNQPQHF
TRBV18 | CASSPQAGNTEAFF
TRBV5-4 | CASSTRLAGVVGANVLTF
TRBV30 | CAWSPTFKTGNTIYF